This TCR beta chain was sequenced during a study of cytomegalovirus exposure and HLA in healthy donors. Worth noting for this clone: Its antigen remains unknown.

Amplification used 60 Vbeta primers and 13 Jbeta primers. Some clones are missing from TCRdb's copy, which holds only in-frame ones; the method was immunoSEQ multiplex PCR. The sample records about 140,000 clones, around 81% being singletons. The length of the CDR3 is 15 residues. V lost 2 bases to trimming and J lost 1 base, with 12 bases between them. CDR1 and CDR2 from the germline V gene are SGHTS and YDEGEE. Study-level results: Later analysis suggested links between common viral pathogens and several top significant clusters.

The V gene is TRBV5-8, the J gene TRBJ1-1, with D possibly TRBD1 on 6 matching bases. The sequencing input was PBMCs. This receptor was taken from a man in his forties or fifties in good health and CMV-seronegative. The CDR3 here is CASSFLPTGNTEAFF. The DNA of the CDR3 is TGTGCCAGCAGCTTCCTCCCGACAGGGAACACTGAAGCTTTCTTT.